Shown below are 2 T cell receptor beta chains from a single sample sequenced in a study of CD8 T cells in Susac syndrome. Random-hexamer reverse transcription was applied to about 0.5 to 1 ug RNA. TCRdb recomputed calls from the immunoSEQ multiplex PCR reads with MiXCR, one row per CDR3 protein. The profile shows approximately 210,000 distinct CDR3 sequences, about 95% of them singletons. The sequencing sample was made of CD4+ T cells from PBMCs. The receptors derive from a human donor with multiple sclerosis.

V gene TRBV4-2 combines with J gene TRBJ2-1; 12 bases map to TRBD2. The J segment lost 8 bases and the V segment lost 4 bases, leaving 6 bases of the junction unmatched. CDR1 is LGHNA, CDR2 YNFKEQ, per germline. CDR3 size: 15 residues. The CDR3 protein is CASSPLAGGGYEQFF. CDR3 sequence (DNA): TGTGCCAGCAGCCCTCTAGCGGGAGGGGGATATGAGCAGTTCTTC.

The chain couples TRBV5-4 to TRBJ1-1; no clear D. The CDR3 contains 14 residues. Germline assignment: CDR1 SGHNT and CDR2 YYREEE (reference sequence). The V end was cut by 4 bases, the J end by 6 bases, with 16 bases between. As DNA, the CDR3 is TGTGCCAGCAGCCCACCATCGGGCCGGGCTGAAGCTTTCTTT. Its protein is CASSPPSGRAEAFF.